Sequencing of this TCR beta chain was carried out in a study of cytomegalovirus exposure and HLA in healthy donors. Study results and limitations: A list of approximately 150 TCR beta chains associated with cytomegalovirus was given.

The donors were part of the validation cohort, which consisted of approximately 110 subjects and was separate from the first cohort of 666 subjects. Data came from immunoSEQ multiplex PCR; TCRdb stores just in-frame clones and leaves some out. The profile covers about 200,000 clones, with 80% to 90% appearing a single time and 1.2% taken by the ten largest. Turning to this clone: Antigen specificity is unknown.

The CDR3 has 14 residues. Germline lookup yields CDR1 MNHEY and CDR2 SVGAGI. V shed 5 bases and J shed 6 bases, with 14 bases lying between them. This clonotype originated in a woman in her 30s in good health and CMV-seronegative. The sample consisted of PBMCs. The gene calls are TRBV6-5 and TRBJ1-5; possible D gene TRBD1, 5 bases. The CDR3 sequence is CASSPSPGGQPQHF. The CDR3 nucleotides read TGTGCCAGCAGTCCCTCGCCCGGGGGTCAGCCCCAGCATTTT.